This TCR beta chain emerged from a study of blood T cell repertoires in COVID-19. The overall study: The analysed material was cDNA or gDNA that came from T cells, B-cell-depleted T cells, or PBMCs.

There are 16 residues in the CDR3. Unmatched junction bases numbered 15, after V lost 4 bases and J lost 9 bases. The germline CDR1 and CDR2 sequences are LNHDA and SQIVND (reference sequence). Here immunoSEQ multiplex PCR was the method, and the copy in TCRdb shows in-frame clones only, minus some. Of approximately 200,000 clones in the sample, 85% were seen once. The V and J genes are TRBV19 and TRBJ2-1, with 7 positions matching TRBD2. The origin of this receptor is a man in his fifties who had recovered from COVID-19. What was sequenced was peripheral blood. In DNA, the CDR3 is TGTGCCAGTAGTAAGGTACCTAGCGGACCCGGCACTGAGCAGTTCTTC. As protein: CASSKVPSGPGTEQFF.